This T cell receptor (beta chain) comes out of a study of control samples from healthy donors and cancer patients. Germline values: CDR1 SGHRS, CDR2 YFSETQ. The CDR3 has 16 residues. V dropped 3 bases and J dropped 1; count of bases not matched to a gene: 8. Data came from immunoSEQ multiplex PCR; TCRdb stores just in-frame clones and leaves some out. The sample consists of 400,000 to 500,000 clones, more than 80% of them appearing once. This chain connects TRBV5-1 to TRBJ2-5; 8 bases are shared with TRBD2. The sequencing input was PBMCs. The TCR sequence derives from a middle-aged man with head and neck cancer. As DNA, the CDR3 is TGCGCCAGCAGCTATGAACGGCGGGAGGTCCAAGAGACCCAGTACTTC. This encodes CASSYERREVQETQYF.